The rows below give T cell receptor beta chains drawn from one sample of a study of CD8 T cells in ankylosing spondylitis. Via MiXCR, TCRdb re-called the 5' RACE reads, giving one row per CDR3 protein. The profile shows 390,000 or so distinct CDR3 sequences, 20% to 25% of them singletons. The sample comprised blood, either unsorted or a sorted T cell fraction (not recorded which). The receptors come from a male donor with ankylosing spondylitis. Both conserved end residues are part of each CDR3. Each record gives: CDR3 DNA, CDR3 protein, clone size, CDR3 length, V gene, D gene, J gene. D genes are given only for firm matches. Clone size is not always given. Where it is, it says once, few, many or a class for expanded clones.

CDR3nt: TGCAGTGCTAGAAGGGACGGTTATAGCAATCAGCCCCAGCATTTT
CDR3aa: CSARRDGYSNQPQHF
abundance: -
len: 15
v_gene: TRBV20-1
d_gene: -
j_gene: TRBJ1-5

CDR3nt: TGCAGTGCTAGAGGTAGGACTTCTCCCCTCGGAGGTCAGCCCCAGCATTTT
CDR3aa: CSARGRTSPLGGQPQHF
abundance: few
len: 17
v_gene: TRBV20-1
d_gene: -
j_gene: TRBJ1-5

CDR3nt: TGTGCCAGCTCCGAGACAGTCGGCAATCAGCCCCAGCATTTT
CDR3aa: CASSETVGNQPQHF
abundance: few
len: 14
v_gene: TRBV18
d_gene: -
j_gene: TRBJ1-5

CDR3nt: TGTGCCACCAGCAGGGAGCTAGCGGGCACAGATACGCAGTATTTT
CDR3aa: CATSRELAGTDTQYF
abundance: -
len: 15
v_gene: TRBV15
d_gene: TRBD2
j_gene: TRBJ2-3

CDR3nt: TGTGCCATCTCTTCAGGGGTGGGAAACACCATATATTTT
CDR3aa: CAISSGVGNTIYF
abundance: few
len: 13
v_gene: TRBV12-3/TRBV12-4
d_gene: -
j_gene: TRBJ1-3

CDR3nt: TGTGCCAGCTCACCACTTGCCAGCAACACTGAAGCTTTCTTT
CDR3aa: CASSPLASNTEAFF
abundance: -
len: 14
v_gene: TRBV18
d_gene: -
j_gene: TRBJ1-1

CDR3nt: TGTGCCAGCAGTGCTATCCACCAGACAGGGTCCGGCCAGCCCCAGCATTTT
CDR3aa: CASSAIHQTGSGQPQHF
abundance: few
len: 17
v_gene: TRBV6-1
d_gene: TRBD1
j_gene: TRBJ1-5

CDR3nt: TGCGCCAGCAGCCAAACATGGGCGAGGACCCCCTTCCAAAACATTCAGTACTTC
CDR3aa: CASSQTWARTPFQNIQYF
abundance: few
len: 18
v_gene: TRBV4-1
d_gene: -
j_gene: TRBJ2-4

CDR3nt: TGCAGCGTTGCGGTGGGTCCCTACGAGCAGTACTTC
CDR3aa: CSVAVGPYEQYF
abundance: -
len: 12
v_gene: TRBV29-1
d_gene: -
j_gene: TRBJ2-7

CDR3nt: TGTGCCAGCAGCGGGAGAAAGGGGGATCTCCACAATGAGCAGTTCTTC
CDR3aa: CASSGRKGDLHNEQFF
abundance: many
len: 16
v_gene: TRBV5-4
d_gene: -
j_gene: TRBJ2-1

CDR3nt: TGTGCCAGCAGTCCGGGGTCCGTAGGGGCCAACGTCCTGACTTTC
CDR3aa: CASSPGSVGANVLTF
abundance: many
len: 15
v_gene: TRBV12-3/TRBV12-4
d_gene: -
j_gene: TRBJ2-6

CDR3nt: TGTGCCAGCAGTGAGCATAGCGGGACCTACAATGAGCAGTTCTTC
CDR3aa: CASSEHSGTYNEQFF
abundance: -
len: 15
v_gene: TRBV25-1
d_gene: TRBD2
j_gene: TRBJ2-1

CDR3nt: TGCGCCAGCAGCTTGGTAGGGTTTGGAGATACGCAGTATTTT
CDR3aa: CASSLVGFGDTQYF
abundance: -
len: 14
v_gene: TRBV5-1
d_gene: -
j_gene: TRBJ2-3

CDR3nt: TGTGCCAGCAGTTACTCGACGACTAGCGGACCGGACCATGAGCAGTTCTTC
CDR3aa: CASSYSTTSGPDHEQFF
abundance: few
len: 17
v_gene: TRBV6-2/TRBV6-3
d_gene: TRBD2
j_gene: TRBJ2-1

CDR3nt: TGTGCCACCAGCAGCGGCAGGGGGCGTTTGAATGAGCAGTTCTTC
CDR3aa: CATSSGRGRLNEQFF
abundance: -
len: 15
v_gene: TRBV15
d_gene: TRBD1
j_gene: TRBJ2-1

CDR3nt: TGCGCCAGCAGCTTGGCATCCGGGACAGGCGAGCCCCAGCATTTT
CDR3aa: CASSLASGTGEPQHF
abundance: few
len: 15
v_gene: TRBV5-1
d_gene: TRBD1
j_gene: TRBJ1-5

CDR3nt: TGCAGTGCTAGAGACGGCCGGACGGCGAACACCGGGGAGCTGTTTTTT
CDR3aa: CSARDGRTANTGELFF
abundance: -
len: 16
v_gene: TRBV20-1
d_gene: -
j_gene: TRBJ2-2

CDR3nt: TGCGCCAGCAGCTACAGTTACCCCACAGATACGCAGTATTTT
CDR3aa: CASSYSYPTDTQYF
abundance: -
len: 14
v_gene: TRBV10-2
d_gene: -
j_gene: TRBJ2-3

CDR3nt: TGTGCCAGCAGCCGCAGACTAGCGGGAGGTCAAAACAATGAGCAGTTCTTC
CDR3aa: CASSRRLAGGQNNEQFF
abundance: once
len: 17
v_gene: TRBV7-8
d_gene: TRBD2
j_gene: TRBJ2-1

CDR3nt: TGTGCCAGCAATAATCCTAGCGGGAGTACCGGGGAGCTGTTTTTT
CDR3aa: CASNNPSGSTGELFF
abundance: few
len: 15
v_gene: TRBV2
d_gene: TRBD2
j_gene: TRBJ2-2

CDR3nt: TGCAGTGCTAGAGATCCGGGAACAGGGGATGGCTACACCTTC
CDR3aa: CSARDPGTGDGYTF
abundance: few
len: 14
v_gene: TRBV20-1
d_gene: TRBD1
j_gene: TRBJ1-2

CDR3nt: TGCAGTGCTAGAGAGGGGACTAGCGGGGCCTACAATGAGCAGTTCTTC
CDR3aa: CSAREGTSGAYNEQFF
abundance: many
len: 16
v_gene: TRBV20-1
d_gene: TRBD2
j_gene: TRBJ2-1

CDR3nt: TGCAGCGTTGACGTGAGCGAAGATACGCAGTATTTT
CDR3aa: CSVDVSEDTQYF
abundance: -
len: 12
v_gene: TRBV29-1
d_gene: -
j_gene: TRBJ2-3

CDR3nt: TGTGCCAGCAGCCTCCCAGGGGGTGGTCAGCCCCAGCATTTT
CDR3aa: CASSLPGGGQPQHF
abundance: few
len: 14
v_gene: TRBV5-6
d_gene: TRBD1
j_gene: TRBJ1-5

CDR3nt: TGTGCCAGCAGTCTCATAGCGGGAGGGCAGAGAGATGAGCAGTTCTTC
CDR3aa: CASSLIAGGQRDEQFF
abundance: -
len: 16
v_gene: TRBV28
d_gene: TRBD2
j_gene: TRBJ2-1